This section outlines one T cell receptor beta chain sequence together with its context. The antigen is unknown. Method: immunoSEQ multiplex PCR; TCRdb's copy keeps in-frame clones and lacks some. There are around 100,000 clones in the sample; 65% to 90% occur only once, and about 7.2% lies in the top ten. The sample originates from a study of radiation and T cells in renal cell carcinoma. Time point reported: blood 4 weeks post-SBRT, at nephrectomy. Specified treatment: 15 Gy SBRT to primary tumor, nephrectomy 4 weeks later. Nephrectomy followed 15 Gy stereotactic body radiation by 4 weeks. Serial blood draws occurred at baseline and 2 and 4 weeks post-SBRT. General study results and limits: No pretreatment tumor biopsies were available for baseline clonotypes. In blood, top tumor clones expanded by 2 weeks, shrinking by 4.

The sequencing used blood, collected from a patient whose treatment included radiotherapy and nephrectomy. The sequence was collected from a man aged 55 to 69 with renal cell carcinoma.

This CDR3 is CASSPQGDRNTEAFF. CDR3 in DNA: TGTGCCAGCAGCCCGCAGGGGGATCGCAACACTGAAGCTTTCTTT. This chain connects TRBV5-4 to TRBJ1-1; 7 positions match TRBD1. This CDR3 spans 15 amino acids. V was pared by 4 bases and J by 2 bases, with 8 bases of the junction left unmatched. Germline-derived CDR1 and CDR2 are SGHNT and YYREEE (reference sequence).